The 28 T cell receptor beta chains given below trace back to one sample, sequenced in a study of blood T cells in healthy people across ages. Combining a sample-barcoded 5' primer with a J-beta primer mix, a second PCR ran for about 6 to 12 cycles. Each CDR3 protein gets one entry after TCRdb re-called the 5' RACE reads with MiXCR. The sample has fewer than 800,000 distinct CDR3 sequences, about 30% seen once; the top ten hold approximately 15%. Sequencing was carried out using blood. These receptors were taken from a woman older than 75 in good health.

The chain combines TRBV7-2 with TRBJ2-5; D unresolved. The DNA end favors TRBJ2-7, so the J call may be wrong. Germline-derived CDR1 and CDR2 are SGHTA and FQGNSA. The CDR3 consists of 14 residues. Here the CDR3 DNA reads TGTGCCAGCAGCCGGACCTGGCAGGCAGGCGAGCAGTACTTC. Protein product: CASSRTWQAGEQYF.

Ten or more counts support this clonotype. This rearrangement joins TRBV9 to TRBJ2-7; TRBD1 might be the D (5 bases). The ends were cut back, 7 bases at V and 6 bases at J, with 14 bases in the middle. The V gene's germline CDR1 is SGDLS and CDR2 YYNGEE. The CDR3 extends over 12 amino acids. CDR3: CASPRREGEQYF. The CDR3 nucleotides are TGTGCCAGCCCCCGCAGGGAAGGCGAGCAGTACTTC.

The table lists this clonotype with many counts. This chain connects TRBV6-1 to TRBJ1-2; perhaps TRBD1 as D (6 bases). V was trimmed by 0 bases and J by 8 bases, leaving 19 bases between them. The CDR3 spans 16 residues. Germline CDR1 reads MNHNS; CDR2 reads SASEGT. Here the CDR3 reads CASSEALRRGAIGYTF. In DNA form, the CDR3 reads TGTGCCAGCAGTGAAGCGCTTCGGCGGGGGGCGATCGGCTACACCTTC.

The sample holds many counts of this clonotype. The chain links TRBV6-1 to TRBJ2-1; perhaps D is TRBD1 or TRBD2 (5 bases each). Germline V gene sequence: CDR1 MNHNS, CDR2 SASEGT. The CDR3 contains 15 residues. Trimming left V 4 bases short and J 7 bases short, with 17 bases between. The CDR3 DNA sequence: TGTGCCAGCAGTGCCAGGGTGGAGGCTAGGAATGAGCAGTTCTTC. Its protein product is CASSARVEARNEQFF.

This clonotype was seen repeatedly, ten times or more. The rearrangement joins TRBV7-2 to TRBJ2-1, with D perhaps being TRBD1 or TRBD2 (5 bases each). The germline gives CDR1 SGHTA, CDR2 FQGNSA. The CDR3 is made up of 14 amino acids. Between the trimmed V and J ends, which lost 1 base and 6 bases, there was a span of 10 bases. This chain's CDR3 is CASSLVWGPNEQFF. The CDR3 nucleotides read TGTGCCAGCAGCTTAGTCTGGGGACCCAATGAGCAGTTCTTC. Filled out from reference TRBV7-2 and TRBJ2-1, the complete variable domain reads GAGVSQSPSNKVTEKGKDVELRCDPISGHTALYWYRQSLGQGLEFLIYFQGNSAPDKSGLPSDRFSAERTGGSVSTLTIQRTQQEDSAVYLCASSLVWGPNEQFFGPGTRLTVL.

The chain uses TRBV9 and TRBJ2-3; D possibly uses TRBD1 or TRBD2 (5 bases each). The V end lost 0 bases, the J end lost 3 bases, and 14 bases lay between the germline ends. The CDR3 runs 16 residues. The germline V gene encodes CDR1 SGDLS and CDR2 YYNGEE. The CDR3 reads CASSVVGDRITDTQYF. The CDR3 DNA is TGTGCCAGCAGCGTAGTGGGGGACCGAATTACAGATACGCAGTATTTT.

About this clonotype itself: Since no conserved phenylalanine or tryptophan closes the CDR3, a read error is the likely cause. The chain's CDR3 is CASSLGGWETQYC. In nucleotides, the CDR3 is TGCGCCAGCAGCTTGGGGGGTTGGGAGACCCAGTACTGC. The J gene is TRBJ2-7, the V gene TRBV5-1; D unresolved. The end of the DNA aligns better with TRBJ2-5, so the J call may be wrong. The CDR3 is 13 amino acids. CDR1 and CDR2 (germline): SGHRS, YFSETQ.

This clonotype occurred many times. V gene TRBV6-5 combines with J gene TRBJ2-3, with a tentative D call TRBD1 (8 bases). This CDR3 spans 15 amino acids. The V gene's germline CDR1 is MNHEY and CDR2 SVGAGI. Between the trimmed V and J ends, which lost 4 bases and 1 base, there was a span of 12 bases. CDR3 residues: CASSSGGQGTDTQYF. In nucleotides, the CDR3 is TGTGCCAGCAGTTCGGGGGGACAGGGCACAGATACGCAGTATTTT.

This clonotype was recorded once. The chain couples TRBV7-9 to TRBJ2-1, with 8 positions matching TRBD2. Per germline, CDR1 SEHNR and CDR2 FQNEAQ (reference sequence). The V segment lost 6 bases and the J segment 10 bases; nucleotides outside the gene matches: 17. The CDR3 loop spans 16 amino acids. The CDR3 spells CASRQGRSGSFFEQFF. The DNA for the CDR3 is TGTGCCAGCAGGCAAGGGCGGAGCGGGAGCTTTTTCGAGCAGTTCTTC.

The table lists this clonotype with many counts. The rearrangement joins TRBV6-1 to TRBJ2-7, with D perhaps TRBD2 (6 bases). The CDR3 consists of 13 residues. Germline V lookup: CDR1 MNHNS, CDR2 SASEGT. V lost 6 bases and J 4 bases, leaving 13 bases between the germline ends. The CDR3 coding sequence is TGTGCCAGCAGCCCGGCGGGAAAATACGAGCAGTACTTC. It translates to CASSPAGKYEQYF.

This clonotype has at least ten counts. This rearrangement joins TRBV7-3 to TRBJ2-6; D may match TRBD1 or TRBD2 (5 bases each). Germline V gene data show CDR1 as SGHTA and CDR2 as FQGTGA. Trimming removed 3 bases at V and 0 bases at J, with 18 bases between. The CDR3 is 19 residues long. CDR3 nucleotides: TGTGCCAGCAGCTTGGAACGGGGCACGGGATTCTCTGGGGCCAACGTCCTGACTTTC. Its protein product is CASSLERGTGFSGANVLTF.

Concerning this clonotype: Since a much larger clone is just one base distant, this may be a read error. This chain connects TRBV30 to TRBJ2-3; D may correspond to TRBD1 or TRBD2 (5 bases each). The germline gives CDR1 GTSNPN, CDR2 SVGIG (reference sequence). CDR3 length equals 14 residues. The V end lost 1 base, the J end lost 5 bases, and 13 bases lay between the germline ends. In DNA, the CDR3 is TGTGCCTGGAGTGGGGGACGCCGAGGAGATACGCAGTATTTT. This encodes CAWSGGRRGDTQYF.

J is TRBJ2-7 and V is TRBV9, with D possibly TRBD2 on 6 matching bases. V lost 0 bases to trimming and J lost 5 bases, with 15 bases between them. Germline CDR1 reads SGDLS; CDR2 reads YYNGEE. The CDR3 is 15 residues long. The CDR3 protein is CASSVEVGTGDEQYF. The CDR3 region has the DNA TGTGCCAGCAGCGTAGAAGTGGGAACGGGGGACGAGCAGTACTTC.

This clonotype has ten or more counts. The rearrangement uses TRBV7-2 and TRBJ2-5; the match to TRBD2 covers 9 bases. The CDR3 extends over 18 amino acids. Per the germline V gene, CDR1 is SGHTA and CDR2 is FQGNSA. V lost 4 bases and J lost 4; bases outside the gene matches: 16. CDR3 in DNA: TGTGCCAGCAGCTCCCCGTTTTCGGCGGGGGGGCGGGTAGAGACCCAGTACTTC. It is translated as CASSSPFSAGGRVETQYF.

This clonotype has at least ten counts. CDR3 sequence reads: CASSSLAGRDIQYF. CDR3 bases: TGTGCCAGCAGTTCACTAGCAGGGAGGGACATTCAGTACTTC. The V call is TRBV27, the J call TRBJ2-4; 7 bases are a match to TRBD2. Germline CDR1 and CDR2: MNHEY and SMNVEV (reference sequence). Germline trimming cut 4 bases from V and 8 bases from J; bases unmatched to any gene: 8. The CDR3 is made up of 14 amino acids.

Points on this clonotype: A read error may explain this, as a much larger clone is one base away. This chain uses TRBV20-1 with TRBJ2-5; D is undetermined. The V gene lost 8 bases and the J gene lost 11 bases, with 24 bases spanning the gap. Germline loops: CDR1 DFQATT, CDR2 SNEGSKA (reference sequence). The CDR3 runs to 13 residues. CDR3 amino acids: CSSPSGFSDEQYF. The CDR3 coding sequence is TGCAGTTCCCCCTCAGGATTCTCCGATGAGCAGTACTTC.

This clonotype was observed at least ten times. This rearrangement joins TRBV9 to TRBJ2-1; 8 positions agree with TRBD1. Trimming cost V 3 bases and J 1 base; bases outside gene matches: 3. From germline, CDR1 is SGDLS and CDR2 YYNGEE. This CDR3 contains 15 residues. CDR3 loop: CASSGGQGSYNEQFF. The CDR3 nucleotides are TGTGCCAGCAGCGGTGGACAGGGTTCCTACAATGAGCAGTTCTTC.

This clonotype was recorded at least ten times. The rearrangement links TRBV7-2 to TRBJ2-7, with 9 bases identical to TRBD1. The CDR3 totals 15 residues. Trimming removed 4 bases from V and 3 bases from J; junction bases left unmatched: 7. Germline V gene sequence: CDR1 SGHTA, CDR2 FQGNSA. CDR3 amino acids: CASSSGTGNLYEQYF. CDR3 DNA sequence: TGTGCCAGCAGCTCCGGGACAGGGAATCTCTACGAGCAGTACTTC.

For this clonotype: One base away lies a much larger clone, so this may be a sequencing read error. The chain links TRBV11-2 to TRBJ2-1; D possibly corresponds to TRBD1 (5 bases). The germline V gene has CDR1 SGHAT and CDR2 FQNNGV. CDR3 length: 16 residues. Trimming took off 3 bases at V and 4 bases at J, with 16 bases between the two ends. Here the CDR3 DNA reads TGTGCCAGCAGCTTTCTTCAGGGAACGCGGTACAATGAGCAGTTCTTC. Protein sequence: CASSFLQGTRYNEQFF. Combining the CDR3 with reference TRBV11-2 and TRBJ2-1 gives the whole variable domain EAGVAQSPRYKIIEKRQSVAFWCNPISGHATLYWYQQILGQGPKLLIQFQNNGVVDDSQLPKDRFSAERLKGVDSTLKIQPAKLEDSAVYLCASSFLQGTRYNEQFFGPGTRLTVL.

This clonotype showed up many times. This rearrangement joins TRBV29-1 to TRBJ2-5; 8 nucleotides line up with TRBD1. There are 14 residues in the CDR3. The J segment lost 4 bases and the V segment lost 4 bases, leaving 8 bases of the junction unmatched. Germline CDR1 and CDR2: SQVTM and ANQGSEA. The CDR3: CSVAQGAYGETQYF. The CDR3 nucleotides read TGCAGCGTTGCTCAGGGGGCCTATGGAGAGACCCAGTACTTC.

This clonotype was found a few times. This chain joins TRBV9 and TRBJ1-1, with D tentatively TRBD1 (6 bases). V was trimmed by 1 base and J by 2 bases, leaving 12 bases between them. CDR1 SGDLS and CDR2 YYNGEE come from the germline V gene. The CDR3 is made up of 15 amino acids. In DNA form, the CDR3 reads TGTGCCAGCAGCGTAATCGGGGGGGCCAACACTGAAGCTTTCTTT. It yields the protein CASSVIGGANTEAFF.

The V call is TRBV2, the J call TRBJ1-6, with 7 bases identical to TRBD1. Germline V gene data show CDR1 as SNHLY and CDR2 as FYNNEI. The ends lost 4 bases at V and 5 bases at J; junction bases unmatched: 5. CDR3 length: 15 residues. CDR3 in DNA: TGTGCCAGCAGTGTGGCAGGGGGGAATAATTCACCCCTCCACTTT. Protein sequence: CASSVAGGNNSPLHF.

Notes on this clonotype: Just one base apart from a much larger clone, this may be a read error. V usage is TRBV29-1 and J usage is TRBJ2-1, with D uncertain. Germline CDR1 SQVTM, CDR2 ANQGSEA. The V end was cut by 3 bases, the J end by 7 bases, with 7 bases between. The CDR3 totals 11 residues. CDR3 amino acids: CSVDSGNEQFF. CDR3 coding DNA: TGCAGCGTTGATAGTGGTAATGAGCAGTTCTTC.

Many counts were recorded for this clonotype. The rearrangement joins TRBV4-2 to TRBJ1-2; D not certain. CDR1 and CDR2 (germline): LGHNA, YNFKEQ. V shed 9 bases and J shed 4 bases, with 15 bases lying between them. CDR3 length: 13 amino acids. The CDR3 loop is CASNLGLTYGYTF. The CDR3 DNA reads TGTGCCAGTAACCTAGGGTTAACCTATGGCTACACCTTC.

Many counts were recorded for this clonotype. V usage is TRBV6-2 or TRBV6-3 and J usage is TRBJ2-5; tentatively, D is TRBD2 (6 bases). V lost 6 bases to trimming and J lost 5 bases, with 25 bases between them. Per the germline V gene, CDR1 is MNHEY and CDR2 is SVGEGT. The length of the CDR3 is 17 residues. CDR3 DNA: TGTGCCAGCAGGAACCGGGACTTCGCACCGCAAAAGGAGACCCAGTACTTC. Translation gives CASRNRDFAPQKETQYF.

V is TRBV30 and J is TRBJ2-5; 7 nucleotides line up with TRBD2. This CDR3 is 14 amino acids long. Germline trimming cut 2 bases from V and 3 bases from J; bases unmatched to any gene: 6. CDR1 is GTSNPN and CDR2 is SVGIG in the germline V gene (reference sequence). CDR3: CAWSSGGTKETQYF. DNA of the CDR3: TGTGCCTGGAGTTCTGGCGGGACTAAAGAGACCCAGTACTTC.

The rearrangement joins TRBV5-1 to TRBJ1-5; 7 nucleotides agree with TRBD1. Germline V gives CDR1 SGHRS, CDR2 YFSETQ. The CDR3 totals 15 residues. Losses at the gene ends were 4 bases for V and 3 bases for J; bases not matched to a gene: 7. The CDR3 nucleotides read TGCGCCAGCAGCGCCTCGACAGGGCACAATCAGCCCCAGCATTTT. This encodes CASSASTGHNQPQHF.

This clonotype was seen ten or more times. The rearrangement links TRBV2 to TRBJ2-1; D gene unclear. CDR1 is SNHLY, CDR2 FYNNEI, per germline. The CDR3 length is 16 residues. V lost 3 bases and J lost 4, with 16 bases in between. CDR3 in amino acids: CASSDDKSLWYNEQFF. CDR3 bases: TGTGCCAGCAGTGATGATAAGTCGCTGTGGTACAATGAGCAGTTCTTC. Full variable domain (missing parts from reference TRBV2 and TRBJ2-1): EPEVTQTPSHQVTQMGQEVILRCVPISNHLYFYWYRQILGQKVEFLVSFYNNEISEKSEIFDDQFSVERPDGSNFTLKIRSTKLEDSAMYFCASSDDKSLWYNEQFFGPGTRLTVL.